These 25 T cell receptor beta chains share one sample of origin, sequenced in a study of T cell responses to AZD1222 COVID-19 vaccine. Some clones are missing from TCRdb's copy, which holds only in-frame ones; the method was immunoSEQ multiplex PCR. Of around 150,000 clones listed, approximately 84% are singletons. The sample in question was peripheral blood, obtained on day 0 of AZD1222 vaccination. The receptors were gathered from an adult in good health.

J is TRBJ2-1 and V is TRBV7-3; no definite D call. With 1 base removed from V and 1 base from J, the gap between germline ends came to 2 bases. The germline V gene encodes CDR1 SGHTA and CDR2 FQGTGA. This CDR3 has 13 amino acids. The CDR3 DNA reads TGTGCCAGCAGCTTAAGATCCTACAATGAGCAGTTCTTC. This gives the protein CASSLRSYNEQFF.

The chain joins TRBV5-4 to TRBJ1-6; 9 bases fit TRBD1. The J segment lost 8 bases and the V segment lost 0 bases, leaving 0 bases of the junction unmatched. CDR1 is SGHNT, CDR2 YYREEE, per germline (reference sequence). CDR3 length equals 14 residues. Written as DNA, the CDR3 is TGTGCCAGCAGCTTGGACAGGGGGCATTCACCCCTCCACTTT. It encodes CASSLDRGHSPLHF.

The gene calls are TRBV6-5 and TRBJ1-1; no firm D call. The CDR3 runs to 13 residues. V lost 7 bases and J 11 bases, leaving 20 bases between the germline ends. CDR1 is MNHEY, CDR2 SVGAGI, per germline. The CDR3 DNA follows: TGTGCCAGCACCAGGACTGATTCGTCTCGCGCTTTCTTT. This translates into CASTRTDSSRAFF.

The chain couples TRBV27 to TRBJ1-6; D is ambiguous. The CDR3 runs 15 residues. Trimming stripped 3 bases from V and 7 bases from J, with 13 bases between. Germline V gene sequence: CDR1 MNHEY, CDR2 SMNVEV (reference sequence). CDR3 residues: CASSFAGRENSPLHF. CDR3 bases: TGTGCCAGCAGTTTCGCCGGTAGGGAGAATTCACCCCTCCACTTT.

The chain links TRBV19 to TRBJ2-3; D is unresolved. Germline V gene sequence: CDR1 LNHDA, CDR2 SQIVND (reference sequence). The V gene lost 6 bases and the J gene lost 2 bases, with 3 bases spanning the gap. This CDR3 region has 11 residues. The CDR3 region is CASSLTDTQYF. As DNA, the CDR3 is TGTGCCAGTAGCCTCACAGATACGCAGTATTTT.

The chain joins TRBV30 to TRBJ2-5; TRBD1 agrees at 8 bases. Germline V CDR1 and CDR2: GTSNPN, SVGIG (reference sequence). V trimming: 2 bases; J trimming: 5 bases; junction bases outside the gene matches: 7. This CDR3 is built from 14 residues. CDR3 region: CAWSRGQVRETQYF. CDR3 nucleotide sequence: TGTGCCTGGAGTAGGGGACAGGTGCGTGAGACCCAGTACTTC.

The rearrangement uses TRBV4-2 and TRBJ2-7, with no clear D. V lost 1 base and J 2 bases, leaving 12 bases between the germline ends. This CDR3 region has 15 residues. Germline assignment: CDR1 LGHNA and CDR2 YNFKEQ. Here the CDR3 DNA reads TGTGCCAGCAGCCAAGCGGCCCATGGGGCCTACGAGCAGTACTTC. Its translation is CASSQAAHGAYEQYF.

The chain couples TRBV9 to TRBJ1-3; D is undetermined. CDR3 length: 15 amino acids. Trimming took 2 bases from V and 2 from J, leaving 11 bases between them. Germline CDR1 reads SGDLS; CDR2 reads YYNGEE. CDR3 coding DNA: TGTGCCAGCAGCGTTGAGAGGGCCGCTGGAAACACCATATATTTT. Protein: CASSVERAAGNTIYF. The full variable domain, in which reference TRBV9 and TRBJ1-3 provide the parts outside the CDR3, is DSGVTQTPKHLITATGQRVTLRCSPRSGDLSVYWYQQSLDQGLQFLIQYYNGEERAKGNILERFSAQQFPDLHSELNLSSLELGDSALYFCASSVERAAGNTIYFGEGSWLTVV.

The rearrangement uses TRBV28 and TRBJ1-1; TRBD1 matches 8 bases. CDR1 MDHEN and CDR2 SYDVKM come from the germline V gene. The CDR3 totals 15 residues. V lost 5 bases, J lost 1 base, and 6 bases stayed unmatched. CDR3 sequence (DNA): TGTGCCAGCAGTGGGGCAGGGGGCTGGAACACTGAAGCTTTCTTT. Protein sequence: CASSGAGGWNTEAFF.

The chain has TRBV7-9 and TRBJ2-3, with D uncertain. The CDR3 has 17 amino acids. Germline CDR1 reads SEHNR; CDR2 reads FQNEAQ (reference sequence). V lost 5 bases and J lost 0, with 18 bases in between. The CDR3 loop is CASSPSPWRDSTDTQYF. The CDR3 DNA follows: TGTGCCAGCAGCCCCAGTCCTTGGCGCGATAGCACAGATACGCAGTATTTT.

The V call is TRBV9, the J call TRBJ2-1, with 11 bases identical to TRBD1. This CDR3 has 14 amino acids. Per the germline V gene, CDR1 is SGDLS and CDR2 is YYNGEE. The ends lost 4 bases at V and 10 bases at J; junction bases unmatched: 7. CDR3 DNA sequence: TGTGCCAGCAGCCACCGGACAGGGGGCTACGAGCAGTTCTTC. It yields the protein CASSHRTGGYEQFF.

The gene calls are TRBV9 and TRBJ2-2; D gene unclear. CDR3 length: 15 amino acids. V lost 0 bases, J lost 1 base, and 7 bases lay in between. Germline V gene data show CDR1 as SGDLS and CDR2 as YYNGEE. CDR3 coding DNA: TGTGCCAGCAGCGTAGAACCGGAGAACACCGGGGAGCTGTTTTTT. Translated, it gives CASSVEPENTGELFF.

The chain is built from TRBV5-6 and TRBJ1-5; TRBD1 agrees at 7 bases. This CDR3 is 14 amino acids long. V trimming: 3 bases; J trimming: 6 bases; junction bases outside the gene matches: 6. Germline CDR1 is SGHDT and CDR2 is YYEEEE. DNA of the CDR3: TGTGCCAGCAGCTCCAGGGGGGCCGGTCAGCCCCAGCATTTT. This gives the protein CASSSRGAGQPQHF.

This rearrangement joins TRBV5-1 to TRBJ2-3; 7 bases align to TRBD1. CDR1 is SGHRS, CDR2 YFSETQ, per germline. V lost 7 bases to trimming and J lost 3 bases; unmatched junction nucleotides: 11. CDR3 length: 15 amino acids. CDR3 residues: CASCTTGMGTDTQYF. CDR3 bases: TGCGCCAGCTGTACGACAGGGATGGGTACAGATACGCAGTATTTT. The variable domain in full, with the rest retrieved from reference TRBV5-1 and TRBJ2-3, is KAGVTQTPRYLIKTRGQQVTLSCSPISGHRSVSWYQQTPGQGLQFLFEYFSETQRNKGNFPGRFSGRQFSNSRSEMNVSTLELGDSALYLCASCTTGMGTDTQYFGPGTRLTVL.

This clone was seen only a few times. This rearrangement joins TRBV7-9 to TRBJ1-1; 8 bases match TRBD1. The CDR3 totals 16 residues. CDR1 and CDR2 (germline): SEHNR, FQNEAQ (reference sequence). Trimming took 2 bases from V and 8 from J; bases not matched to a gene: 13. This CDR3 is CASSLIIGSGGGEAFF. The CDR3 DNA sequence: TGTGCCAGCAGCTTAATTATCGGTTCAGGGGGCGGCGAAGCTTTCTTT.

This clone was counted between two and nine times. This chain links TRBV7-9 with TRBJ2-7; D gene unclear. V lost 4 bases to trimming and J lost 6 bases, with 10 bases between them. The CDR3 spans 12 residues. Germline CDR1 reads SEHNR; CDR2 reads FQNEAQ (reference sequence). CDR3 residues: CASSSPVSEQYF. CDR3 nucleotides: TGTGCCAGCAGCTCCCCCGTGTCCGAGCAGTACTTC.

The gene calls are TRBV6-2 or TRBV6-3 and TRBJ1-1; D remains unclear. The V and J ends lost 4 bases and 0 bases respectively, with 18 bases between them. This CDR3 spans 17 amino acids. Germline loops: CDR1 MNHEY, CDR2 SVGEGT. This chain's CDR3 is CASSSIGGGFMNTEAFF. The DNA for the CDR3 is TGTGCCAGCAGTTCGATAGGCGGAGGCTTTATGAACACTGAAGCTTTCTTT.

V gene TRBV18 combines with J gene TRBJ2-5; D not resolved. The CDR3 totals 12 residues. The germline V and J ends were trimmed by 3 bases and 0 bases, with 2 bases remaining between them. The V gene's germline CDR1 is KGHSH and CDR2 LQKENI. The CDR3 reads CASSPHQETQYF. CDR3 sequence (DNA): TGTGCCAGCTCACCCCACCAAGAGACCCAGTACTTC.

The chain has TRBV6-5 and TRBJ2-6; D might be TRBD1 or TRBD2, each matching 5 bases. With 6 bases removed from V and 4 bases from J, the gap between germline ends came to 13 bases. Germline V gives CDR1 MNHEY, CDR2 SVGAGI. This CDR3 region has 15 residues. The CDR3 nucleotides read TGTGCCAGCAGCCAAATGGGGGTCGGGGCCAACGTCCTGACTTTC. Its translation: CASSQMGVGANVLTF.

The chain employs TRBV5-1 and TRBJ1-3; possible D gene TRBD1, 5 bases. Germline lookup yields CDR1 SGHRS and CDR2 YFSETQ. With 4 bases removed from V and 0 bases from J, the gap between germline ends came to 11 bases. The CDR3 sequence is 15 residues long. The DNA for the CDR3 is TGCGCCAGCAGCCTGGGGCCGGGCTCTGGAAACACCATATATTTT. Translating it yields CASSLGPGSGNTIYF.

The chain recombines TRBV5-5 with TRBJ2-7, with 8 bases lining up with TRBD1. The CDR3 sequence is 13 residues long. V dropped 5 bases and J dropped 5; count of bases not matched to a gene: 6. Germline loops: CDR1 SGHKS, CDR2 YYEKEE (reference sequence). The CDR3 nucleotides are TGTGCCAGCAGGGCAGGGGGCATGAACGAGCAGTACTTC. It specifies CASRAGGMNEQYF.

Only one count was recorded for this clone. The V call is TRBV28, the J call TRBJ1-4; 7 bases are shared with TRBD1. The V segment lost 9 bases and the J segment 5 bases; nucleotides outside the gene matches: 12. Looked up from germline, CDR1 is MDHEN and CDR2 is SYDVKM. The length of the CDR3 is 15 residues. CDR3 DNA sequence: TGTGCCAGTGCCTCTCTGACAGGGCGAAATGAAAAACTGTTTTTT. Amino acid sequence: CASASLTGRNEKLFF. Drawing the rest from reference TRBV28 and TRBJ1-4, the complete variable domain is DVKVTQSSRYLVKRTGEKVFLECVQDMDHENMFWYRQDPGLGLRLIYFSYDVKMKEKGDIPEGYSVSREKKERFSLILESASTNQTSMYLCASASLTGRNEKLFFGSGTQLSVL.

The chain combines TRBV5-1 with TRBJ1-1; perhaps TRBD1 as D (5 bases). Per germline, CDR1 SGHRS and CDR2 YFSETQ. There are 14 residues in the CDR3. V was pared by 4 bases and J by 1 base, with 11 bases between. This CDR3 is CASSQGLPNTEAFF. The DNA of the CDR3 is TGCGCCAGCAGCCAGGGACTTCCGAACACTGAAGCTTTCTTT.

The V gene is TRBV2, the J gene TRBJ2-1; TRBD2 matches at 10 bases. The germline gives CDR1 SNHLY, CDR2 FYNNEI. V was clipped by 6 bases and J by 5 bases; unmatched bases: 10. The CDR3 length is 16 residues. The CDR3 DNA reads as TGTGCCAGCAGGGCCCGTAGCGGGGGGCCTAACAATGAGCAGTTCTTC. Protein: CASRARSGGPNNEQFF. The full variable domain, completed using reference TRBV2 and TRBJ2-1, is EPEVTQTPSHQVTQMGQEVILRCVPISNHLYFYWYRQILGQKVEFLVSFYNNEISEKSEIFDDQFSVERPDGSNFTLKIRSTKLEDSAMYFCASRARSGGPNNEQFFGPGTRLTVL.

The CDR3 region has the DNA TGTGCCAGCAGTTTCCATCCGACAGTACCTAATGAAAAACTGTTTTTT. Encoded protein: CASSFHPTVPNEKLFF. This sequence joins TRBV28 and TRBJ1-4; D may be TRBD1 (5 bases). Per the germline V gene, CDR1 is MDHEN and CDR2 is SYDVKM. The V gene lost 3 bases and the J gene lost 3 bases, with 14 bases spanning the gap. The CDR3 has 16 residues.